The 26 T cell receptor beta chains below were found in one sample sequenced in a study of blood T cell repertoires in COVID-19. The table came from immunoSEQ multiplex PCR; TCRdb's copy has only in-frame clones and leaves some out. In the table there are approximately 80,000 clones, around 90% of which are singletons. The sequencing input was peripheral blood. The receptors come from a human donor in a cohort sampled during active COVID-19.

This clone was seen only once. V and J are TRBV10-1 and TRBJ2-2, with TRBD1 as a possible D gene (6 bases). V lost 2 bases and J lost 5, with 15 bases in between. Germline CDR1 and CDR2: WNHNN and SYGVQD (reference sequence). The CDR3 is 16 amino acids. The CDR3 sequence: CASSEVLGQATGELFF. The CDR3 DNA follows: TGCGCCAGCAGTGAGGTTTTGGGACAAGCTACCGGGGAGCTGTTTTTT.

The rearrangement links TRBV10-3 to TRBJ2-7; TRBD1 matches 9 bases. Germline CDR1 reads ENHRY; CDR2 reads SYGVKD. This CDR3 region has 16 residues. V was pared by 8 bases and J by 7 bases, with 18 bases of the junction left unmatched. Written as DNA, the CDR3 is TGTGCCATCGCCGCACGGGGGACAGGGAAGGCTGAAGAGCAGTACTTC. Translating it yields CAIAARGTGKAEEQYF.

The J gene is TRBJ2-3, the V gene TRBV18; 8 bases line up with TRBD2. This CDR3 is 15 amino acids long. Germline V gene sequence: CDR1 KGHSH, CDR2 LQKENI. The junction had 7 bases not matched to a gene; V was cut back by 4 bases and J by 4 bases. The CDR3 here is CASSRTGGRSDTQYF. In DNA, the CDR3 is TGTGCCAGCTCACGAACGGGCGGGAGGTCAGATACGCAGTATTTT.

This chain links TRBV14 with TRBJ2-7; the D gene is possibly TRBD2 (6 bases). The V end was cut by 7 bases, the J end by 0 bases, with 16 bases between. CDR1 is SGHDN, CDR2 FVKESK, per germline. The CDR3 has 15 residues. The CDR3 DNA sequence: TGTGCCAGCAAGGATGCTAGCGCACCCTCCTACGAGCAGTACTTC. Translating it yields CASKDASAPSYEQYF.

This clone was observed once. The chain is built from TRBV2 and TRBJ2-5, with 8 bases matching TRBD2. The V and J ends lost 2 bases and 7 bases, in that order; junction bases with no gene match: 6. This CDR3 has 14 amino acids. Germline CDR1 and CDR2: SNHLY and FYNNEI. CDR3 nucleotide sequence: TGTGCCAGCAGTGAATTGGGACTAGTAGGGACCCAGTACTTC. This sequence encodes CASSELGLVGTQYF.

The V gene is TRBV6-5, the J gene TRBJ1-2, with 8 positions matching TRBD1. CDR1 and CDR2 from the germline V gene are MNHEY and SVGAGI. The V and J ends lost 2 bases and 4 bases, in that order; junction bases with no gene match: 3. The CDR3 consists of 14 residues. CDR3 coding DNA: TGTGCCAGCAGTTACCGGACAGGGAGCTATGGCTACACCTTC. Translated, it gives CASSYRTGSYGYTF.

The rearrangement links TRBV19 to TRBJ1-6; D is perhaps TRBD1 (5 bases). This CDR3 region has 15 residues. Germline values: CDR1 LNHDA, CDR2 SQIVND (reference sequence). V dropped 0 bases and J dropped 10 bases, with 13 bases sitting between them. The CDR3 coding sequence is TGTGCCAGTAGTATAGAGCAGGGTAGAAGATCACCCCTCCACTTT. This encodes CASSIEQGRRSPLHF. Using reference TRBV19 and TRBJ1-6 for the parts outside the CDR3, the full variable domain is DGGITQSPKYLFRKEGQNVTLSCEQNLNHDAMYWYRQDPGQGLRLIYYSQIVNDFQKGDIAEGYSVSREKKESFPLTVTSAQKNPTAFYLCASSIEQGRRSPLHFGNGTRLTVT.

The chain combines TRBV14 with TRBJ2-7, with a weak D call TRBD2 (5 bases). V lost 2 bases and J lost 7, with 15 bases in between. Germline V gene data show CDR1 as SGHDN and CDR2 as FVKESK. This CDR3 comprises 14 residues. The chain's CDR3 is CASSQPGTPGEQYF. The DNA for the CDR3 is TGTGCCAGCAGCCAACCCGGTACCCCGGGGGAGCAGTACTTC.

The V gene is TRBV7-9, the J gene TRBJ1-4; D unresolved. This CDR3 is built from 15 residues. CDR1 is SEHNR and CDR2 is FQNEAQ in the germline V gene (reference sequence). V shed 5 bases and J shed 1 base, with 11 bases lying between them. The CDR3 DNA is TGTGCCAGCAGCCCCGCGGGAGGAACTAATGAAAAACTGTTTTTT. Residues: CASSPAGGTNEKLFF.

This rearrangement joins TRBV2 to TRBJ1-3, with 9 bases fitting TRBD1. V trimming: 4 bases; J trimming: 4 bases; junction bases outside the gene matches: 8. The germline gives CDR1 SNHLY, CDR2 FYNNEI. CDR3 length: 16 residues. CDR3 nucleotides: TGTGCCAGCAGTGCGGGACAGGGCTCCGTAGGAAACACCATATATTTT. Amino acids: CASSAGQGSVGNTIYF.

The V gene is TRBV4-2, the J gene TRBJ2-7; TRBD2 agrees at 10 bases. This CDR3 contains 16 residues. V gave up 3 bases and J gave up 4 bases; unmatched junction bases: 9. The germline gives CDR1 LGHNA, CDR2 YNFKEQ. Written as DNA, the CDR3 is TGTGCCAGCAGCCATCACGGACTAGCGGATAGGTACGAGCAGTACTTC. Its translation is CASSHHGLADRYEQYF.

The V call is TRBV6-5, the J call TRBJ2-2; tentative D call: TRBD1 (5 bases). The V gene's germline CDR1 is MNHEY and CDR2 SVGAGI. The V end lost 7 bases, the J end lost 3 bases, and 12 bases lay between the germline ends. This CDR3 spans 14 amino acids. The CDR3 sequence is CASILSTDTGELFF. CDR3 coding DNA: TGTGCCAGCATTCTCTCGACAGACACCGGGGAGCTGTTTTTT.

V usage is TRBV3-1 (or the pseudogene TRBV3-2) and J usage is TRBJ2-7, with 8 bases fitting TRBD2. Germline lookup yields CDR1 LGHDT and CDR2 YNNKEL (reference sequence). This CDR3 spans 14 amino acids. V shed 1 base, J shed 6 bases, and the junction held 5 bases outside the gene matches. CDR3 amino acids: CASSQVGGAGEQYF. For the CDR3, the DNA is TGTGCCAGCAGCCAAGTCGGGGGGGCGGGCGAGCAGTACTTC.

The V and J genes are TRBV5-8 and TRBJ1-5; 8 bases line up with TRBD1. Germline-derived CDR1 and CDR2 are SGHTS and YDEGEE. V dropped 4 bases and J dropped 5; count of bases not matched to a gene: 8. This CDR3 spans 15 amino acids. CDR3 nucleotide sequence: TGTGCCAGCAGCAACCGACAGGGGCCATATCAGCCCCAGCATTTT. Translating it yields CASSNRQGPYQPQHF.

The V call is TRBV18, the J call TRBJ1-4; tentatively, D is TRBD1 (6 bases). Germline V gives CDR1 KGHSH, CDR2 LQKENI. Trimming cost V 3 bases and J 8 bases, with 19 bases left between them. The CDR3 has 16 residues. CDR3 in DNA: TGTGCCAGCTCACCGAACCGACAGGTCATTGGGGAAAAACTGTTTTTT. It yields the protein CASSPNRQVIGEKLFF. The variable domain in full, with the rest retrieved from reference TRBV18 and TRBJ1-4, is NAGVMQNPRHLVRRRGQEARLRCSPMKGHSHVYWYRQLPEEGLKFMVYLQKENIIDESGMPKERFSAEFPKEGPSILRIQQVVRGDSAAYFCASSPNRQVIGEKLFFGSGTQLSVL.

The chain is built from TRBV9 and TRBJ2-7, with 8 bases identical to TRBD2. V gave up 1 base and J gave up 2 bases; unmatched junction bases: 8. The CDR3 totals 16 residues. CDR1 is SGDLS and CDR2 is YYNGEE in the germline V gene. In DNA form, the CDR3 reads TGTGCCAGCAGCGTAAGTTCCGGGACTAGTACCTACGAGCAGTACTTC. Translation: CASSVSSGTSTYEQYF.

The gene calls are TRBV7-8 and TRBJ2-5, with D possibly matching TRBD2 (6 bases). Per germline, CDR1 SGHVS and CDR2 FQNEAQ. The CDR3 is 14 amino acids. V shed 5 bases and J shed 0 bases, with 10 bases lying between them. The CDR3 DNA reads as TGTGCCAGCAGCGAAAGGACTAACCAAGAGACCCAGTACTTC. Its translation is CASSERTNQETQYF.

The CDR3 DNA sequence: TGTGCCAGCAGCGTACAGGAATCTGGAAACACCATATATTTT. Its protein product is CASSVQESGNTIYF. The chain links TRBV9 to TRBJ1-3, with D unresolved. The CDR3 sequence is 14 residues long. Germline assignment: CDR1 SGDLS and CDR2 YYNGEE. V gave up 1 base and J gave up 1 base, with 6 bases separating them.

The chain uses TRBV11-2 and TRBJ2-2; no clear D gene. This CDR3 has 14 amino acids. The germline V and J ends were trimmed by 3 bases and 5 bases, with 10 bases remaining between them. Per the germline V gene, CDR1 is SGHAT and CDR2 is FQNNGV. As DNA, the CDR3 is TGTGCCAGCAGCTTTCAGTCAAATACCGGGGAGCTGTTTTTT. Translating gives CASSFQSNTGELFF.

V and J are TRBV6-1 and TRBJ1-6, with a possible D match to TRBD1 (5 bases). Trimming left V 2 bases short and J 9 bases short, with 11 bases between. CDR1 MNHNS and CDR2 SASEGT come from the germline V gene. CDR3 length: 14 residues. The CDR3 region is CASSENRIGSPLHF. In nucleotides, the CDR3 is TGTGCCAGCAGTGAAAACAGGATAGGTTCACCCCTCCACTTT.

The J gene is TRBJ2-7, the V gene TRBV5-1, with TRBD1 identical over 7 bases. The CDR3 consists of 15 residues. The J segment lost 5 bases and the V segment lost 3 bases, leaving 11 bases of the junction unmatched. Germline CDR1 SGHRS, CDR2 YFSETQ. CDR3 amino acids: CASSSLQGQDNEQYF. Here the CDR3 DNA reads TGCGCCAGCAGCTCGCTCCAAGGACAGGATAACGAGCAGTACTTC.

V is TRBV7-9 and J is TRBJ2-2; maybe TRBD2 (6 bases). Germline V gene data show CDR1 as SEHNR and CDR2 as FQNEAQ (reference sequence). CDR3 length equals 17 residues. Deletions cut 2 bases from V and 2 bases from J, with 15 bases between. This CDR3 reads CASSLTRGTVNTGELFF. CDR3 nucleotide sequence: TGTGCCAGCAGCTTAACGCGCGGGACGGTTAACACCGGGGAGCTGTTTTTT.

The chain carries TRBV2 and TRBJ2-5; 12 bases fit TRBD2. The CDR3 length is 15 residues. The V gene end was trimmed by 6 bases and the J gene end by 0 bases; junction bases not matched to a gene: 2. CDR1 is SNHLY and CDR2 is FYNNEI in the germline V gene. CDR3 loop: CASRRTSGNQETQYF. The CDR3 DNA reads TGTGCCAGCAGACGGACTAGCGGGAACCAAGAGACCCAGTACTTC.

The CDR3 reads CASSQEGSGESPLHF. As DNA, the CDR3 is TGCGCCAGCAGCCAAGAAGGATCCGGGGAATCACCCCTCCACTTT. The rearrangement links TRBV4-1 to TRBJ1-6; D is undetermined. V gave up 0 bases and J gave up 10 bases, with 13 bases separating them. The CDR3 covers 15 residues. Germline lookup yields CDR1 MGHRA and CDR2 YSYEKL.

The chain is built from TRBV9 and TRBJ1-2; 7 positions agree with TRBD1. Trimming at V came to 2 bases and at J to 5 bases, leaving 6 bases not matched to a gene. Germline V gene lookup returns CDR1 SGDLS and CDR2 YYNGEE. The CDR3 contains 14 residues. The CDR3 loop is CASSVQGERYGYTF. The CDR3 DNA reads as TGTGCCAGCAGCGTCCAGGGGGAAAGGTATGGCTACACCTTC.

CDR3: CASSLLQGFGYTF. The CDR3 nucleotides are TGTGCCAGCAGCTTATTACAGGGATTTGGCTACACCTTC. This chain connects TRBV7-9 to TRBJ1-2, with D maybe TRBD1 (6 bases). Germline CDR1 is SEHNR and CDR2 is FQNEAQ (reference sequence). There are 13 residues in the CDR3. Trimming pared 2 bases from V and 7 bases from J, leaving 11 bases between.